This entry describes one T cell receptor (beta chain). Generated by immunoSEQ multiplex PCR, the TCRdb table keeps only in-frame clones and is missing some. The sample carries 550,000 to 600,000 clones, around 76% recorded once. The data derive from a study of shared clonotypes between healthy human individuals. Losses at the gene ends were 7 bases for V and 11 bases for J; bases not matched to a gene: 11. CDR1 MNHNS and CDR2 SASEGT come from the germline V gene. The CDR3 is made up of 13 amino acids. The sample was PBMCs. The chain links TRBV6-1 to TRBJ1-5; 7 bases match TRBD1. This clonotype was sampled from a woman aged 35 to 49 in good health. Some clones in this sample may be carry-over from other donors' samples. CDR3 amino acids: CASIETRDRTQHF. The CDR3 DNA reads TGTGCCAGCATCGAAACGAGGGACAGAACCCAGCATTTT.